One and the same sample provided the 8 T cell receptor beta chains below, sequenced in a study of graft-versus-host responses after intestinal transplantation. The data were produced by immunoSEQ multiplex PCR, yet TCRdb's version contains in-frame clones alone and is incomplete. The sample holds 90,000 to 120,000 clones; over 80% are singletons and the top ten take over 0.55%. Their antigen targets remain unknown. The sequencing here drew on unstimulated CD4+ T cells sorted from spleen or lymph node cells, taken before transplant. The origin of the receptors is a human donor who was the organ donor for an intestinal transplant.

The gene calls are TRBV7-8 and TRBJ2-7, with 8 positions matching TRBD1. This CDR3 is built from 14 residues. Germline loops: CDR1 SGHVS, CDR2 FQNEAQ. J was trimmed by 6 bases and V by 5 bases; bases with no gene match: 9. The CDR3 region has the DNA TGTGCCAGCAGCCATACACAAACAGGGGGCGAGCAGTACTTC. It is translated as CASSHTQTGGEQYF.

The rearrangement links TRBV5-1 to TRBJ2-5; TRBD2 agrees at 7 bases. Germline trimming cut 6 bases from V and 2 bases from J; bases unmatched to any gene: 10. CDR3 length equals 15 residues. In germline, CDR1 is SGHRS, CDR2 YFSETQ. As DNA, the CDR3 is TGCGCCAGCAAGGTTGCCGGCGGGGGACAAGAGACCCAGTACTTC. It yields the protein CASKVAGGGQETQYF.

The CDR3 sequence is CASSPLGTYEQYF. For the CDR3, the DNA is TGTGCCAGCAGCCCGCTGGGGACCTACGAGCAGTACTTC. The gene calls are TRBV5-4 and TRBJ2-7; D unresolved. The CDR3 is made up of 13 amino acids. Germline lookup yields CDR1 SGHNT and CDR2 YYREEE (reference sequence). V was cut by 4 bases and J by 2 bases, with 10 bases left in between.

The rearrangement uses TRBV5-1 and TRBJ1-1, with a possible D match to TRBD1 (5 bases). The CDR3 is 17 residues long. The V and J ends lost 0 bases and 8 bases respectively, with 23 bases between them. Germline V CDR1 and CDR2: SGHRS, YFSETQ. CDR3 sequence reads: CASSLGAGNGPGVEAFF. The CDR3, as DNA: TGCGCCAGCAGCTTGGGGGCAGGGAATGGTCCGGGAGTAGAAGCTTTCTTT.

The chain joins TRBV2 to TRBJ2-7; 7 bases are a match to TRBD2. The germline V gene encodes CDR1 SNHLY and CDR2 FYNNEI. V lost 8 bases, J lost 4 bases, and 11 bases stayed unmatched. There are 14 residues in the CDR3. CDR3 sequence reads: CASRGRGVEYEQYF. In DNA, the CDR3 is TGTGCCAGCCGCGGTCGGGGGGTCGAATACGAGCAGTACTTC.

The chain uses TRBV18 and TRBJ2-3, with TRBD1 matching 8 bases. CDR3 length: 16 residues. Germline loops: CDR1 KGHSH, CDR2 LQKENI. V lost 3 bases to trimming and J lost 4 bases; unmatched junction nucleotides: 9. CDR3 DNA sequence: TGTGCCAGCTCACCCCGGGAACAGGGGGGTCCAGATACGCAGTATTTT. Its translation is CASSPREQGGPDTQYF.

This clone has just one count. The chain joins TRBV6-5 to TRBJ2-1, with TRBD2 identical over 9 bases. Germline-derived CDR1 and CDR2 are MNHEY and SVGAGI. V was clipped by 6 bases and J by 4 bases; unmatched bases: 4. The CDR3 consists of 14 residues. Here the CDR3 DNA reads TGTGCCAGCAGCCGAGCGGGAGGATACAATGAGCAGTTCTTC. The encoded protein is CASSRAGGYNEQFF.

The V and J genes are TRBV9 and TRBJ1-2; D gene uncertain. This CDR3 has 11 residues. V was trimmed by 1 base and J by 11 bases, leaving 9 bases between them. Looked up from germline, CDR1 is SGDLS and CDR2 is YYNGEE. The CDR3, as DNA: TGTGCCAGCAGCGTATTCGCAGATTACACCTTC. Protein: CASSVFADYTF. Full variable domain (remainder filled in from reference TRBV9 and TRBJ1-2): DSGVTQTPKHLITATGQRVTLRCSPRSGDLSVYWYQQSLDQGLQFLIQYYNGEERAKGNILERFSAQQFPDLHSELNLSSLELGDSALYFCASSVFADYTFGSGTRLTVV.